This T cell receptor (beta chain) was identified during a study of shared clonotypes between healthy human individuals. On this clone itself: Its matching antigen is unknown.

The repertoire was sequenced with immunoSEQ multiplex PCR; TCRdb's copy has only in-frame clones and lacks some. The sample has roughly 1,500,000 clones, approximately 98.5% seen once. Study observations and caveats: Several donors held roughly 5% of naive CD4 clonotypes in common.

CDR1 and CDR2 from the germline V gene are MDHEN and SYDVKM. Trimming took 10 bases from V and 6 from J, leaving 12 bases between them. CDR3 length: 11 amino acids. The V and J genes are TRBV28 and TRBJ1-2; no reliable D call. This sequence was found in a man aged 25-45 years in good health. Sequenced material: naive CD4+ T cells sorted from blood. The sample's subset: CD45RA+ positively selected. The CDR3 DNA sequence: TGTGCCACCGGACCGGATCATGGCTACACCTTC. Residues: CATGPDHGYTF.